This T cell receptor (beta chain) was captured by sequencing in a study of OX40 agonist ivuxolimab in advanced cancers. Study-wide context: Ivuxolimab was a fully human IgG2 agonistic monoclonal antibody targeting the costimulatory receptor OX40 (CD134). Intravenous ivuxolimab was administered to patients every 2 weeks at six dose levels: 0.01, 0.1, 0.3, 1.5, 3 and 10 mg/kg. Among the approximately 50 dose-escalation patients, roughly 20 had hepatocellular carcinoma, approximately 15 melanoma, 9 renal cell carcinoma and 9 head and neck cancer. In the dose-escalation cohort, 82.7% of patients were male, and the mean age was approximately 60 years, with a range of about 20 to 90. Patients were allowed to have had prior anti-PD-1, anti-PD-L1 or anti-CTLA-4 therapy, and around 40% of the dose-escalation patients had previously received checkpoint inhibitors. Partial responses were achieved by three dose-escalation patients, of whom one had hepatocellular carcinoma and two had cutaneous melanoma. The purpose of peripheral TCRbeta sequencing was to test whether ivuxolimab changed TCR sequence diversity and led to clonal T-cell expansion. The paper covers the monotherapy dose-escalation part of the phase I ivuxolimab trial, which included N of about 50 patients.

What the study reported, not specific to this receptor: Low levels of normalized T-cell clonal expansion were also seen in some nonresponding patients. After ivuxolimab, more expanded clones were found on average in CD8+ T cells than in CD4+ T cells. The antigen specificity of the clonally expanded peripheral T cells was not determined. At doses from 0.1 to 3.0 mg/kg, clonal expansion was seen in both CD4+ and CD8+ blood T cells between baseline and week 6. In the 0.1-3.0 mg/kg groups, partial responders were among the patients with the lowest normalized peripheral clonal expansion, particularly in CD8+ T cells.

Details on this clone: No cognate antigen has been identified for it. Per-base quality was not reported, and no clone a single base away is much larger than it.

For CDR1 and CDR2, the germline V gene lists SQVTM and ANQGSEA. CDR3 length: 14 amino acids, cysteine to phenylalanine. Only the CDR3 portion is preserved as DNA: 42 bases, with reading frame beginning at the first base. Trimming removed 3 bases from V and 3 bases from J; the gene matches leave 4 bases unexplained. The trial excluded patients who had a history of autoimmune disease or were on systemic immunosuppression. Peripheral blood for TCR sequencing was drawn from every dose cohort at baseline, at cycle 4 day 1 and at cycle 7 day 1. The samples were taken from a phase I, first-in-human, multicenter, open-label dose-escalation trial of ivuxolimab. The trial enrolled adults with locally advanced or metastatic head and neck squamous cell, hepatocellular, melanoma or renal cell carcinoma. Before TCR sequencing, CD4+ T cells and CD8+ T cells from peripheral blood were sorted into separate populations.

Genomic DNA was isolated from the sorted cells so that the TCRbeta CDR3 region could be sequenced. The immunoSEQ Assay was used to sequence the TCRbeta CDR3 regions. This is the immuneACCESS table as TCRdb keeps it, with only in-frame sequences that have V and J called. A part of the clones is gone; compared with another copy, unresolved V genes explain less than half, and the rest is unexplained. The sample profile shows about 60,000 clones; roughly nine tenths of them were found once. The ten top clones hold around 15% of the sample. Sample: CD4+ or CD8+ T cells sorted from blood, taken in a trial of the OX40 agonist ivuxolimab. The sequence derives from an adult with an advanced solid tumor such as melanoma, head and neck, liver or kidney cancer. This chain joins TRBV29-1 to TRBJ2-5; 10 junctional bases match TRBD1. The sequence in DNA is TGCAGCGTTGAGGTAGGACAGGGGGAAGAGACCCAGTACTTC. Its translation is CSVEVGQGEETQYF.